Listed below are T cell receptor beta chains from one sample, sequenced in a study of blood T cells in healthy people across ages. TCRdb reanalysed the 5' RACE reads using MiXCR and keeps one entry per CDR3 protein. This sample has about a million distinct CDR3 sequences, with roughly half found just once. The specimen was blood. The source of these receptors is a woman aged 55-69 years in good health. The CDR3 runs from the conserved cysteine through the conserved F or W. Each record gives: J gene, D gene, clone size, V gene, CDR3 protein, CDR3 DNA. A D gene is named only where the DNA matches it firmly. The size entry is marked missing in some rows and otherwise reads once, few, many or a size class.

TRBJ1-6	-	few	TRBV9	CASSGTGGMNSPLHF	TGTGCCAGCAGCGGGACGGGGGGAATGAATTCACCCCTCCACTTT
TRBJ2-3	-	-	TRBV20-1	CSARGVGLTDTQYF	TGCAGTGCTAGAGGAGTAGGACTAACAGATACGCAGTATTTT
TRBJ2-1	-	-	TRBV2	CASKGVSAYNEQFF	TGTGCCAGCAAAGGTGTTTCAGCTTACAATGAGCAGTTCTTC
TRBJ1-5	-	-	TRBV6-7	CASSCPKDQPQHF	TGTGCCAGCAGTTGCCCAAAAGATCAGCCCCAGCATTTT
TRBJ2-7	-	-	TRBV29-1	CSLQTSSYNEQYF	TGCAGCCTACAGACGAGCTCCTACAATGAGCAGTACTTC
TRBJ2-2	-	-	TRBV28	CASSPPRHQNTGELFF	TGTGCCAGCAGCCCACCACGACATCAGAACACCGGGGAGCTGTTTTTT
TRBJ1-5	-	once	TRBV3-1	CASSPRGGGGVQPQHF	TGTGCCAGCAGCCCCAGGGGTGGAGGGGGGGTTCAGCCCCAGCATTTT
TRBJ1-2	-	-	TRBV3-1	CASSEGTLDYGYTF	TGTGCCAGCAGCGAGGGGACATTGGACTATGGCTACACCTTC
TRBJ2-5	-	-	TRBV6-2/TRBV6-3	CASSYSAPKGETQYF	TGTGCCAGCAGTTACTCGGCCCCTAAGGGAGAGACCCAGTACTTC
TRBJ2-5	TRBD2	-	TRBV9	CASSAQPGTSAPMYF	TGTGCCAGCAGCGCCCAACCCGGGACTAGCGCCCCCATGTACTTC
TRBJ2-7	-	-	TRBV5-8	CASGFPTTNSYEQYF	TGTGCCAGCGGCTTCCCCACAACGAACTCCTACGAGCAGTACTTC
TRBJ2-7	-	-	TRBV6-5	CASRRAGQRTYEQYF	TGTGCCAGCAGACGTGCGGGACAGAGGACCTACGAGCAGTACTTC
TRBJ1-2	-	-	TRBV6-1	CASTLTYGYTF	TGTGCCAGCACCCTCACATATGGCTACACCTTC
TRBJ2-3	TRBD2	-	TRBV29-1	CSVAGTRTQYF	TGCAGCGTGGCCGGGACTAGGACGCAGTATTTT
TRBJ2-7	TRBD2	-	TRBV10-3	CAISQLGTSGSRTRLREQYF	TGTGCCATCAGTCAGCTAGGGACTAGCGGGAGCCGGACACGATTGCGCGAGCAGTACTTC
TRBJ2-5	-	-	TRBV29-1	CSVPGSGQETQYF	TGCAGCGTCCCGGGTTCAGGCCAAGAGACCCAGTACTTC
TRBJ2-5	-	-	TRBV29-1	CSVLQSEETQYF	TGCAGCGTATTACAGAGCGAAGAGACCCAGTACTTC
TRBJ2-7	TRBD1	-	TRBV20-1	CSATGTGLAYEQYF	TGCAGTGCTACCGGGACAGGCCTGGCCTACGAGCAGTACTTC
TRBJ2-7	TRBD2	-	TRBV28	CASSLSLAGGPISYEQYF	TGTGCCAGCAGTTTATCCCTAGCGGGAGGGCCAATATCCTACGAGCAGTACTTC
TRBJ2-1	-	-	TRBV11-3	CASSFTYGNEQFF	TGTGCCAGCAGCTTCACCTATGGCAATGAGCAGTTCTTC
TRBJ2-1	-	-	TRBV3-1	CASTRTRGEQFF	TGTGCCAGCACCCGGACCCGCGGTGAGCAGTTCTTC
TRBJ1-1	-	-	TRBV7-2	CASSLGGVQREAFF	TGTGCCAGCAGCTTAGGAGGGGTCCAGAGGGAAGCTTTCTTT
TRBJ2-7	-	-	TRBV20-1	CSASLVAHEQYF	TGCAGTGCTAGTTTAGTCGCCCACGAGCAGTACTTC
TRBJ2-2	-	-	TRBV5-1	CASRRTDYTGELFF	TGCGCCAGCAGACGGACGGACTACACCGGGGAGCTGTTTTTT
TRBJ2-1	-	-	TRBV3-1	CASRTQRGLGGNEQFF	TGTGCCAGCAGGACTCAGAGGGGACTGGGTGGGAATGAGCAGTTCTTC
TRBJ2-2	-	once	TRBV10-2	CASSESGRLTGELFF	TGCGCCAGCAGTGAGTCGGGGAGATTGACCGGGGAGCTGTTTTTT
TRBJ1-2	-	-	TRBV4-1	CASSQAGTPYGYTF	TGCGCCAGCAGCCAAGCCGGGACACCCTATGGCTACACCTTC
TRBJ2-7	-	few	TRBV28	CASPPGGTLSYEQYF	TGTGCCAGTCCCCCTGGGGGAACCCTCTCCTACGAGCAGTACTTC
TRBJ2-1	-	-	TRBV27	CASSLYGGVSYDEQFF	TGTGCCAGCAGTTTATACGGCGGGGTCTCCTACGATGAGCAGTTCTTC
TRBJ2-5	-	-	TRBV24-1	CASSDRGRTETQYF	TGTGCCTCCAGTGATCGGGGGCGAACTGAGACCCAGTACTTC
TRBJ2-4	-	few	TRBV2	CASSASRAALYF	TGTGCCAGCAGTGCTTCGAGGGCGGCCTTGTACTTC
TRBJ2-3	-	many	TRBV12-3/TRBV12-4	CASRRVRDGKDTQYF	TGTGCCAGCAGACGAGTCCGAGACGGGAAGGATACGCAGTATTTT
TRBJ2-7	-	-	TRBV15	CATGSAGRHGLYEQYF	TGTGCCACCGGCAGCGCCGGACGACATGGGTTGTACGAGCAGTACTTC
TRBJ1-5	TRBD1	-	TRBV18	CASSPGGLYSNQPQHF	TGTGCCAGCTCCCCAGGGGGTCTTTATAGCAATCAGCCCCAGCATTTT
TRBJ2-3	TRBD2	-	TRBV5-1	CASSLERTSGRLLSSTDTQYF	TGCGCCAGCAGCTTGGAGCGGACTAGCGGGAGACTACTCTCGAGCACAGATACGCAGTATTTT
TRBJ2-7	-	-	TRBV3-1	CASSQVPRPTSEAYEQYF	TGTGCCAGCAGCCAGGTCCCCCGCCCTACGAGCGAGGCCTACGAGCAGTACTTC
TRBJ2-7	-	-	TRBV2	CASSWVGSSYEQYF	TGTGCCAGCAGTTGGGTCGGGAGCTCCTACGAGCAGTACTTC
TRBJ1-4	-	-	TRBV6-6	CASRPPNRGEKLFF	TGTGCCAGCAGACCACCCAATAGAGGAGAAAAACTGTTTTTT
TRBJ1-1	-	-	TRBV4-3	CASSQGGARVSGNTEAFF	TGCGCCAGCAGCCAAGGGGGGGCTCGGGTCAGCGGGAACACTGAAGCTTTCTTT
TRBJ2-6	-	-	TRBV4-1	CASSQPIQELNVLTF	TGCGCCAGCAGCCAACCAATACAGGAATTGAACGTCCTGACTTTC
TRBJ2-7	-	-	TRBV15	CATSRDVAGTQYF	TGTGCCACCAGCAGAGACGTGGCTGGAACCCAGTACTTC
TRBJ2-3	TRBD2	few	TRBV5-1	CASSTTSAGGPRDTQYF	TGCGCCAGCAGCACGACGTCGGCGGGAGGGCCGCGAGATACGCAGTATTTT
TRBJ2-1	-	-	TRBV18	CASSPLGSYNEQFF	TGTGCCAGCTCACCACTTGGGTCCTACAATGAGCAGTTCTTC
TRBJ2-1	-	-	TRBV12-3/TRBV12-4	CASSLVRLASNEQFF	TGTGCCAGCAGTTTAGTAAGGTTGGCCAGCAATGAGCAGTTCTTC
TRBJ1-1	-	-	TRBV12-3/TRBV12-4	CASSLQFEAFF	TGTGCCAGCAGCCTACAGTTTGAAGCTTTCTTT
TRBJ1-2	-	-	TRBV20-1	CSAPRTGGDRGYTF	TGCAGTGCTCCCCGGACGGGTGGAGATCGAGGCTACACCTTC
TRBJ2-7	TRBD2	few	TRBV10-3	CATRGEGKAYEQYF	TGTGCCACGCGTGGGGAGGGTAAGGCCTACGAGCAGTACTTC
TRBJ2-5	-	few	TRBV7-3	CASSFDRKETQYF	TGTGCCAGCAGCTTCGACAGAAAAGAGACCCAGTACTTC
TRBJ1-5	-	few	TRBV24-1	CATSARGRSNQPQHF	TGTGCCACCAGTGCCCGAGGTAGAAGCAATCAGCCCCAGCATTTT
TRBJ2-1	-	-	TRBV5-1	CASSLNYPGRHEQFF	TGCGCCAGCAGCTTGAACTACCCCGGCAGGCATGAGCAGTTCTTC
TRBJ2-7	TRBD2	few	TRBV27	CASSLSSGGKYEQYF	TGTGCCAGCAGTTTATCGAGCGGGGGGAAATACGAGCAGTACTTC
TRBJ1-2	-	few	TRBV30	CAWNDGDYGYTF	TGTGCCTGGAATGACGGTGACTATGGCTACACCTTC
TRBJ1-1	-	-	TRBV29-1	CSVRELNTEAFF	TGCAGCGTTCGGGAGTTGAACACTGAAGCTTTCTTT
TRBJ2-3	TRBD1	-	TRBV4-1	CASSQPTGDPTDTQYF	TGCGCCAGCAGCCAACCGACAGGGGACCCCACAGATACGCAGTATTTT
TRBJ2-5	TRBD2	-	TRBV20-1	CSARDVLAGGPGETQYF	TGCAGTGCTAGAGATGTCCTAGCGGGAGGGCCGGGGGAGACCCAGTACTTC
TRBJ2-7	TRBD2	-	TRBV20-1	CSARLALVAGSEQYF	TGCAGTGCTAGATTAGCCTTAGTAGCGGGAAGCGAGCAGTACTTC